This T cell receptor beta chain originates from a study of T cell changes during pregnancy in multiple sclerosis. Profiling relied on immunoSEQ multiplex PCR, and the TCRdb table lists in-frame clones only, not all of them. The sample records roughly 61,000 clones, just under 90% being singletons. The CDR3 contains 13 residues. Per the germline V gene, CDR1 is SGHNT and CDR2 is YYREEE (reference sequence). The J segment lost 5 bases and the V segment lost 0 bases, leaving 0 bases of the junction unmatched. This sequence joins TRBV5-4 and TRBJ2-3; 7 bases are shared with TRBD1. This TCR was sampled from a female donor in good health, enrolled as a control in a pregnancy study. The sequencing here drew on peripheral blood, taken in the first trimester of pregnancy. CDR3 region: CASSLDRGDTQYF. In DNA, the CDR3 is TGTGCCAGCAGCTTGGACAGGGGAGATACGCAGTATTTT. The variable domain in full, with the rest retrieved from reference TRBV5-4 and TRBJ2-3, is ETGVTQSPTHLIKTRGQQVTLRCSSQSGHNTVSWYQQALGQGPQFIFQYYREEENGRGNFPPRFSGLQFPNYSSELNVNALELDDSALYLCASSLDRGDTQYFGPGTRLTVL.